The rows below give T cell receptor beta chains drawn from one sample of a study of cytomegalovirus exposure and HLA in healthy donors. Produced via immunoSEQ multiplex PCR; TCRdb's table is partial and in-frame only. Among 130,000 to 150,000 clones, 75% to 90% were seen once, and the ten largest hold around 9%. Sequencing was performed on PBMCs. The origin of the receptors is a woman under 30 in good health and CMV-seropositive. The CDR3 runs from the conserved cysteine through the conserved F or W. Fields, in order: CDR3 DNA, CDR3 protein, V gene, D gene, clone size, CDR3 length, J gene. The D gene is left open where the match is weak. A clone size is listed for some rows: how often the clone was seen (once, few, many), or a class if it is expanded.

CDR3nt: TGTGCTAGTGGTTCGGCCCCATCCACAGGTTCGGAGACCCAGTACTTC; CDR3aa: CASGSAPSTGSETQYF; v_gene: TRBV12-5; d_gene: NA; abundance: NA; len: 16; j_gene: TRBJ2-5
CDR3nt: TGTGCCAGCTCACTAGCGGACGGAGGGGAGCAGTTCTTC; CDR3aa: CASSLADGGEQFF; v_gene: TRBV18; d_gene: NA; abundance: once; len: 13; j_gene: TRBJ2-1
CDR3nt: TGTGCCAGCAGCTTGTCAGAGACAGGTTTACACGAGCAGTACTTC; CDR3aa: CASSLSETGLHEQYF; v_gene: TRBV5-4; d_gene: NA; abundance: NA; len: 15; j_gene: TRBJ2-7
CDR3nt: TGTGCCAGCAGCTTCAGGGGATCCCTCTGGGACGAGCAGTACTTC; CDR3aa: CASSFRGSLWDEQYF; v_gene: TRBV7-9; d_gene: NA; abundance: NA; len: 15; j_gene: TRBJ2-7
CDR3nt: TGCGCCAGCAGCCCCACGGGTAACACTGAAGCTTTCTTT; CDR3aa: CASSPTGNTEAFF; v_gene: TRBV5-1; d_gene: NA; abundance: once; len: 13; j_gene: TRBJ1-1
CDR3nt: TGTGCCAGCATCTCGGAGTCTAGGGCCAACGTCCTGACTTTC; CDR3aa: CASISESRANVLTF; v_gene: TRBV2; d_gene: NA; abundance: NA; len: 14; j_gene: TRBJ2-6
CDR3nt: TGTGCCAGCAGCTCAGGACAGGGGGCGAACACTGAAGCTTTCTTT; CDR3aa: CASSSGQGANTEAFF; v_gene: TRBV7-9; d_gene: TRBD1; abundance: NA; len: 15; j_gene: TRBJ1-1
CDR3nt: TGTGCCAGCAGATCGACAGGGATTCATGGCTACACCTTC; CDR3aa: CASRSTGIHGYTF; v_gene: TRBV2; d_gene: TRBD1; abundance: few; len: 13; j_gene: TRBJ1-2
CDR3nt: TGTGCCAGCAAGGGTTCTTCCGGGACAGAGAGCTCCTACGAGCAGTACTTC; CDR3aa: CASKGSSGTESSYEQYF; v_gene: TRBV28; d_gene: TRBD1; abundance: NA; len: 17; j_gene: TRBJ2-7
CDR3nt: TGTGCCAGCAGCCCCCGGGGGGGTAAAGAACTGTTTTTT; CDR3aa: CASSPRGGKELFF; v_gene: TRBV7-8; d_gene: NA; abundance: NA; len: 13; j_gene: TRBJ1-4
CDR3nt: TGTGCCACCAATCCTATAGGGGGCGCGGGCACTGAAGCTTTCTTT; CDR3aa: CATNPIGGAGTEAFF; v_gene: TRBV15; d_gene: TRBD1; abundance: NA; len: 15; j_gene: TRBJ1-1
CDR3nt: TGTGCCAGCAGTTTACTAGCGGGGGGCCCGAACACCGGGGAGCTGTTTTTT; CDR3aa: CASSLLAGGPNTGELFF; v_gene: TRBV28; d_gene: TRBD2; abundance: NA; len: 17; j_gene: TRBJ2-2
CDR3nt: TGTGCCAGTACGTCCTGGGGGGTAGGGACTGAAGCTTTCTTT; CDR3aa: CASTSWGVGTEAFF; v_gene: TRBV19; d_gene: NA; abundance: NA; len: 14; j_gene: TRBJ1-1
CDR3nt: TGTGCCAGCAGTTTATGGGGGGCCCATACAGGGGGCGTAAACACCATATATTTT; CDR3aa: CASSLWGAHTGGVNTIYF; v_gene: TRBV28; d_gene: TRBD1; abundance: NA; len: 18; j_gene: TRBJ1-3
CDR3nt: TGTGCCTGGAGGAAAAGGGGGCTGGACACCGGGGAGCTGTTTTTT; CDR3aa: CAWRKRGLDTGELFF; v_gene: TRBV30; d_gene: TRBD1; abundance: NA; len: 15; j_gene: TRBJ2-2
CDR3nt: TGTGCCTGGAGGGGACAGCGGCTAGAAGCTTTCTTT; CDR3aa: CAWRGQRLEAFF; v_gene: TRBV30; d_gene: TRBD1; abundance: NA; len: 12; j_gene: TRBJ1-1
CDR3nt: TGTGCCAGCAGCTTCGGACAGGGTGACACTGAAGCTTTCTTT; CDR3aa: CASSFGQGDTEAFF; v_gene: TRBV13; d_gene: TRBD1; abundance: NA; len: 14; j_gene: TRBJ1-1
CDR3nt: TGTGCCAGCAGTTTTAAGGGGGCGAATCAGCCCCAGCATTTT; CDR3aa: CASSFKGANQPQHF; v_gene: TRBV27; d_gene: TRBD1; abundance: NA; len: 14; j_gene: TRBJ1-5
CDR3nt: TGTGCCATCAGTGTGGGCACGACGGCTCAGAACACTGAAGCTTTCTTT; CDR3aa: CAISVGTTAQNTEAFF; v_gene: TRBV10-3; d_gene: NA; abundance: NA; len: 16; j_gene: TRBJ1-1
CDR3nt: TGTGCCAGCAGCTCTCGGACAGGGGAGGGCTACACCTTC; CDR3aa: CASSSRTGEGYTF; v_gene: TRBV7-3; d_gene: TRBD1; abundance: NA; len: 13; j_gene: TRBJ1-2
CDR3nt: TGTGCCTGGAGCCCAAATCGACGAGGAGATACGCAGTATTTT; CDR3aa: CAWSPNRRGDTQYF; v_gene: TRBV30; d_gene: NA; abundance: NA; len: 14; j_gene: TRBJ2-3
CDR3nt: TGTGCCAGCTCACCGGGACAGGGGGCTGAAGCTTTCTTT; CDR3aa: CASSPGQGAEAFF; v_gene: TRBV18; d_gene: TRBD1; abundance: NA; len: 13; j_gene: TRBJ1-1
CDR3nt: TGTGCCAGCGCGGACATGGACAGGGGGGAAGCAGATACGCAGTATTTT; CDR3aa: CASADMDRGEADTQYF; v_gene: TRBV28; d_gene: TRBD1; abundance: NA; len: 16; j_gene: TRBJ2-3
CDR3nt: TGTGCCAGCTCACGGGACAGGGGCCCCCCCTACGAGCAGTACTTC; CDR3aa: CASSRDRGPPYEQYF; v_gene: TRBV18; d_gene: TRBD1; abundance: NA; len: 15; j_gene: TRBJ2-7
CDR3nt: TGCGCCAGCAGCCAGGGACTAGCGCTTGAGCAGTTCTTC; CDR3aa: CASSQGLALEQFF; v_gene: TRBV10-1; d_gene: TRBD2; abundance: NA; len: 13; j_gene: TRBJ2-1
CDR3nt: TGTGCCAGCTCACCAATCCGGGACAGCTATGGCTACACCTTC; CDR3aa: CASSPIRDSYGYTF; v_gene: TRBV18; d_gene: TRBD1; abundance: NA; len: 14; j_gene: TRBJ1-2
CDR3nt: TGTGCCAGCAGCTTTGGTGCGGGCTCCTACAATGAGCAGTTCTTC; CDR3aa: CASSFGAGSYNEQFF; v_gene: TRBV7-2; d_gene: NA; abundance: NA; len: 15; j_gene: TRBJ2-1
CDR3nt: TGTGCCAGCAGTCCTGACAGGGGACAAAATGAAAAACTGTTTTTT; CDR3aa: CASSPDRGQNEKLFF; v_gene: TRBV28; d_gene: TRBD1; abundance: NA; len: 15; j_gene: TRBJ1-4
CDR3nt: TGCGCCAGCAGCCAAACCACGGGGGAAATCTACGAGCAGTACTTC; CDR3aa: CASSQTTGEIYEQYF; v_gene: TRBV4-1; d_gene: NA; abundance: many; len: 15; j_gene: TRBJ2-7
CDR3nt: TGTGCCAGCTCCTTGGACAGCCTAAATTCACCCCTCCACTTT; CDR3aa: CASSLDSLNSPLHF; v_gene: TRBV18; d_gene: NA; abundance: NA; len: 14; j_gene: TRBJ1-6
CDR3nt: TGTGCCAGCAGCCGCGGGGGGTTCAGCACAGATACGCAGTATTTT; CDR3aa: CASSRGGFSTDTQYF; v_gene: TRBV6-5; d_gene: TRBD2; abundance: NA; len: 15; j_gene: TRBJ2-3
CDR3nt: TGTGCCAGTAGGGACCCCAGGGACAGAGGTTTCTATGGCTACACCTTC; CDR3aa: CASRDPRDRGFYGYTF; v_gene: TRBV19; d_gene: TRBD1; abundance: NA; len: 16; j_gene: TRBJ1-2
CDR3nt: TGTGCCAGCAGGGACAGGGCTGACTATGGCTACACCTTC; CDR3aa: CASRDRADYGYTF; v_gene: TRBV28; d_gene: TRBD1; abundance: NA; len: 13; j_gene: TRBJ1-2
CDR3nt: TGTGCCAGCAGCTTAGCGGGGGACAGGGAATACGAGCAGTACTTC; CDR3aa: CASSLAGDREYEQYF; v_gene: TRBV7-2; d_gene: TRBD1; abundance: NA; len: 15; j_gene: TRBJ2-7
CDR3nt: TGTGCCAGCAGTTCCCTAGCGGGCTACTACAATGAGCAGTTCTTC; CDR3aa: CASSSLAGYYNEQFF; v_gene: TRBV27; d_gene: TRBD2; abundance: once; len: 15; j_gene: TRBJ2-1
CDR3nt: TGTGCCAGCAGTGCAATTTTGGGCTTCGGGGGGGCATCCACAGATACGCAGTATTTT; CDR3aa: CASSAILGFGGASTDTQYF; v_gene: TRBV6-1; d_gene: TRBD2; abundance: NA; len: 19; j_gene: TRBJ2-3
CDR3nt: TGTGCCAGCATTTCGGCAGGGGGCATTTTTAGGGACACTGAAGCTTTCTTT; CDR3aa: CASISAGGIFRDTEAFF; v_gene: TRBV28; d_gene: TRBD1; abundance: NA; len: 17; j_gene: TRBJ1-1
CDR3nt: TGTGCCATCAGCGCTAGCAGGACAGGGGACACCGGGGAGCTGTTTTTT; CDR3aa: CAISASRTGDTGELFF; v_gene: TRBV10-3; d_gene: TRBD1; abundance: NA; len: 16; j_gene: TRBJ2-2